The rows below give T cell receptor beta chains drawn from one sample of a study of T cell responses to AZD1222 COVID-19 vaccine. This table comes from immunoSEQ multiplex PCR, and its TCRdb copy is limited to in-frame clones, with some not included. The profile covers 85,000 to 130,000 clones, with about 87% appearing a single time and 3% to 3.5% taken by the ten largest. The sequenced sample was peripheral blood, obtained on day 0 of AZD1222 vaccination. Receptor source: an adult in good health. Each CDR3 is given with its conserved first and last residue. D genes are given only for firm matches. Clone size appears in some rows only: once, few, many, or a class for an expanded clone.

v_call: TRBV19; clone_size: NA; j_call: TRBJ1-2; d_call: TRBD1; cdr3_nt: TGTGCCACCAAACCTCAGGGGGCGAACTATGGCTACACCTTC; cdr3_aa: CATKPQGANYGYTF
v_call: TRBV6-5; clone_size: NA; j_call: TRBJ1-4; d_call: TRBD1; cdr3_nt: TGTGCCAGCGCCTTTAGCACAGGGGGCGGAGAAAAACTGTTTTTT; cdr3_aa: CASAFSTGGGEKLFF
v_call: TRBV5-6; clone_size: NA; j_call: TRBJ2-2; d_call: NA; cdr3_nt: TGTGCCAGCAGCTTACTAGCGAACACCGGGGAGCTGTTTTTT; cdr3_aa: CASSLLANTGELFF
v_call: TRBV6-4; clone_size: NA; j_call: TRBJ2-2; d_call: TRBD2; cdr3_nt: TGTGCCAGCAGGCCCACTAGCGGGGACAGCTCCGGGGAGCTGTTTTTT; cdr3_aa: CASRPTSGDSSGELFF
v_call: TRBV7-8; clone_size: NA; j_call: TRBJ1-2; d_call: TRBD1; cdr3_nt: TGTGCCAGCAGCCCCCGGGACAGGACTGGCGGCTACACCTTC; cdr3_aa: CASSPRDRTGGYTF
v_call: TRBV7-2; clone_size: once; j_call: TRBJ2-1; d_call: NA; cdr3_nt: TGTGCCAGCAGATTCGGGGCAGGGTCCTACAATGAGCAGTTCTTC; cdr3_aa: CASRFGAGSYNEQFF
v_call: TRBV18; clone_size: NA; j_call: TRBJ1-5; d_call: NA; cdr3_nt: TGTGCCAGCTCACCAGACAGAAGTAGGACTCAGCCCCAGCATTTT; cdr3_aa: CASSPDRSRTQPQHF
v_call: TRBV10-3; clone_size: NA; j_call: TRBJ1-1; d_call: NA; cdr3_nt: TGTGCCATCAGTGAGGGGGGGAACACTGAAGCTTTCTTT; cdr3_aa: CAISEGGNTEAFF
v_call: TRBV6-5; clone_size: NA; j_call: TRBJ1-3; d_call: NA; cdr3_nt: TGTGCCAGCAGGGGACAAATTGGAAACACCATATATTTT; cdr3_aa: CASRGQIGNTIYF
v_call: TRBV7-9; clone_size: few; j_call: TRBJ1-1; d_call: NA; cdr3_nt: TGTGCCAGCAGCTTAGCGGGTGCCATGGGGGAAGCTTTCTTT; cdr3_aa: CASSLAGAMGEAFF
v_call: TRBV7-8; clone_size: NA; j_call: TRBJ2-3; d_call: TRBD1; cdr3_nt: TGTGCCAGCAGCTTCAGGACAGGGGAAGATACGCAGTATTTT; cdr3_aa: CASSFRTGEDTQYF
v_call: TRBV6-1; clone_size: NA; j_call: TRBJ2-7; d_call: NA; cdr3_nt: TGTGCCAGCAGTGAAGGTTACGAGCAGTACTTC; cdr3_aa: CASSEGYEQYF
v_call: TRBV7-2; clone_size: NA; j_call: TRBJ2-1; d_call: NA; cdr3_nt: TGTGCCAGCAGCTTAGGGGGAGGACTTTACAATGAGCAGTTCTTC; cdr3_aa: CASSLGGGLYNEQFF
v_call: TRBV6-2/TRBV6-3; clone_size: NA; j_call: TRBJ2-3; d_call: NA; cdr3_nt: TGTGCCAGCAGCTCCCGACCAACAGATACGCAGTATTTT; cdr3_aa: CASSSRPTDTQYF
v_call: TRBV30; clone_size: NA; j_call: TRBJ1-1; d_call: TRBD1; cdr3_nt: TGTGCCTGGAGCGGACAGGGCGGACGAAGGAACACTGAAGCTTTCTTT; cdr3_aa: CAWSGQGGRRNTEAFF
v_call: TRBV7-9; clone_size: NA; j_call: TRBJ1-1; d_call: NA; cdr3_nt: TGTGCCAGCAGCTTAGCGCGGGGGGCTGCCTTATCAACTGAAGCTTTCTTT; cdr3_aa: CASSLARGAALSTEAFF
v_call: TRBV1; clone_size: NA; j_call: TRBJ2-3; d_call: NA; cdr3_nt: TGCACCAGCAGCCATGGAGAGCGGGGGCCTTGGGATACGCAGTATTTT; cdr3_aa: CTSSHGERGPWDTQYF
v_call: TRBV6-5; clone_size: NA; j_call: TRBJ1-2; d_call: NA; cdr3_nt: TGTGCCAGCGGAACAGGAGGCTATGGCTACACCTTC; cdr3_aa: CASGTGGYGYTF
v_call: TRBV18; clone_size: NA; j_call: TRBJ1-4; d_call: NA; cdr3_nt: TGTGCCAGCTCACAAGACAGAGGGTCTGAAAAACTGTTTTTT; cdr3_aa: CASSQDRGSEKLFF
v_call: TRBV19; clone_size: NA; j_call: TRBJ2-1; d_call: NA; cdr3_nt: TGTGCCAGTAGTATCCGTCAACATGGGACAAACAATGAGCAGTTCTTC; cdr3_aa: CASSIRQHGTNNEQFF